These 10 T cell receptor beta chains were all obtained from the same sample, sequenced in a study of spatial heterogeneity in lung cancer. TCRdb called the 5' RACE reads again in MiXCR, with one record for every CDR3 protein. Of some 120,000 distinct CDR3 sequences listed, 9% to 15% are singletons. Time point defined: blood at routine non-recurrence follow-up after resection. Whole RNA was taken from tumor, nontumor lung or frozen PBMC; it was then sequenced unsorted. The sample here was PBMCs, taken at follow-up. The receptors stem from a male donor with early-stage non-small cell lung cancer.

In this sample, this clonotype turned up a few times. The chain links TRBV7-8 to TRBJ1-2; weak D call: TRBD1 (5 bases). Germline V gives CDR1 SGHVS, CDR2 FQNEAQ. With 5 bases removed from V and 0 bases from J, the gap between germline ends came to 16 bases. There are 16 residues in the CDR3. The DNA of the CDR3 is TGTGCCAGCAGCCTCAAGAGACAGAGCCCTAACTATGGCTACACCTTC. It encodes CASSLKRQSPNYGYTF.

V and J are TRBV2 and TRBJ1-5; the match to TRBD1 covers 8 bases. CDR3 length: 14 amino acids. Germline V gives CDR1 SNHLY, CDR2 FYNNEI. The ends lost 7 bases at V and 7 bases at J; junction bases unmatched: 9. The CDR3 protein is CASNRGGARQPQHF. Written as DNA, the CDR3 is TGTGCCAGCAACAGGGGGGGAGCGAGGCAGCCCCAGCATTTT.

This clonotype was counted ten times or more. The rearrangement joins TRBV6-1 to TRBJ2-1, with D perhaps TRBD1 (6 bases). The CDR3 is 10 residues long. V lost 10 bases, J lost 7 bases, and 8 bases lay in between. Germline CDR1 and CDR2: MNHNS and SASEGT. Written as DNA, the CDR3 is TGTGCCACAGGGGATAATGAGCAGTTCTTC. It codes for CATGDNEQFF.

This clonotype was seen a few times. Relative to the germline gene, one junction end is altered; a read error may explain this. The DNA for the CDR3 is TGTGCCAGCAGCTTAGGAGGGAGTTTT. This gives the protein CASSLGGSF. The V and J genes are TRBV7-9 and TRBJ1-1; D is undetermined. Germline CDR1 SEHNR, CDR2 FQNEAQ (reference sequence). The CDR3 runs to 9 residues.

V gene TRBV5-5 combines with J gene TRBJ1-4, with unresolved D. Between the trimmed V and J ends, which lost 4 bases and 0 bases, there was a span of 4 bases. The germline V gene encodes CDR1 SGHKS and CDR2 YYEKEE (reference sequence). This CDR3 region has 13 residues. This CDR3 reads CASSPATNEKLFF. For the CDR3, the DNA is TGTGCCAGCAGCCCCGCAACTAATGAAAAACTGTTTTTT. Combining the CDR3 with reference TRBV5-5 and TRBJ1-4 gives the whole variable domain DAGVTQSPTHLIKTRGQQVTLRCSPISGHKSVSWYQQVLGQGPQFIFQYYEKEERGRGNFPDRFSARQFPNYSSELNVNALLLGDSALYLCASSPATNEKLFFGSGTQLSVL.

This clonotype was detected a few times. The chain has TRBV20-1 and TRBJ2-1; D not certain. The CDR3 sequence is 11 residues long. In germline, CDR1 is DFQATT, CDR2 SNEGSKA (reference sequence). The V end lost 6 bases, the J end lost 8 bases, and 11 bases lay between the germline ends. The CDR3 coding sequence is TGCAGTGCCACCAGACTCGATGAGCAGTTCTTC. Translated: CSATRLDEQFF.

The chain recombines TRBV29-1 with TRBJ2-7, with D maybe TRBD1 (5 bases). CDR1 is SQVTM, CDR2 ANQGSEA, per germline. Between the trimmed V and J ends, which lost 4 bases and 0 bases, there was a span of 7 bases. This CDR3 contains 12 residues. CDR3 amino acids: CSVGQGSYEQYF. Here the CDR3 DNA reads TGCAGCGTTGGGCAGGGCTCCTACGAGCAGTACTTC.

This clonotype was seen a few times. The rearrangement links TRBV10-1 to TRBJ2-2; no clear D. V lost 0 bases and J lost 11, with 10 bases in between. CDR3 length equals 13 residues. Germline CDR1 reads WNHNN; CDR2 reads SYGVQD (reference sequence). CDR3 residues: CASSESRTHELFF. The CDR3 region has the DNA TGCGCCAGCAGTGAGTCACGGACCCACGAGCTGTTTTTT.

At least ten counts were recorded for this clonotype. The CDR3 is CASSLERGTQYF. CDR3 DNA sequence: TGTGCCAGCAGCTTAGAGAGGGGTACGCAGTATTTT. The V and J genes are TRBV7-2 and TRBJ2-5; either TRBD1 or TRBD2 may supply D (5 bases each). The tail of the sequence fits TRBJ2-3 better, so the J call may be wrong. The CDR3 is 12 residues long. The germline CDR1 and CDR2 sequences are SGHTA and FQGNSA.

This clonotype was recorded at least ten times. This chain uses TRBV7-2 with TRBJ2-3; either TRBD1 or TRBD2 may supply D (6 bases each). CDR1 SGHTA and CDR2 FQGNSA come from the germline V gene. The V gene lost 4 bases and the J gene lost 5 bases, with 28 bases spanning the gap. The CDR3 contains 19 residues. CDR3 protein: CASSSPGGGGPAARDTQYF. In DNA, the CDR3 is TGTGCCAGCAGCTCCCCAGGAGGTGGGGGGCCGGCCGCGAGAGATACGCAGTATTTT.